The 29 T cell receptor beta chains listed next were all sequenced from one sample in a study of patients and donors after allogeneic stem cell transplantation. TCRdb used MiXCR to reprocess the RT-PCR reads, holding one entry per CDR3 protein. The sample contains 920,000 or so distinct CDR3 sequences, over 15% of which appear only once. Sequencing was done on a sample of blood, either unsorted or a sorted T cell fraction (not recorded which). Source of these receptors: a human donor who was either an allogeneic HSCT recipient or a stem cell or donor lymphocyte infusion donor (not recorded which). It is not recorded whose cells these are; they may come from a transplant donor.

The rearrangement links TRBV5-1 to TRBJ1-1; D remains unclear. Per germline, CDR1 SGHRS and CDR2 YFSETQ. V lost 3 bases and J 0 bases, leaving 18 bases between the germline ends. The CDR3 is 17 residues long. CDR3 nucleotides: TGCGCCAGCAGCTCCCCCGCCGGGCTGGGGATGAACACTGAAGCTTTCTTT. Protein sequence: CASSSPAGLGMNTEAFF.

This clonotype turned up a few times. The rearrangement links TRBV10-3 to TRBJ2-5; 9 bases fit TRBD2. This CDR3 has 13 amino acids. Germline CDR1 and CDR2: ENHRY and SYGVKD. V was clipped by 10 bases and J by 3 bases; unmatched bases: 6. CDR3 sequence (DNA): TGTGCCACCCAACTAGCGGGTGAAGAGACCCAGTACTTC. It specifies CATQLAGEETQYF.

V usage is TRBV7-9 and J usage is TRBJ1-2, with 9 nucleotides matching TRBD1. From germline, CDR1 is SEHNR and CDR2 FQNEAQ (reference sequence). The CDR3 totals 15 residues. V was pared by 3 bases and J by 4 bases, with 6 bases of the junction left unmatched. The DNA of the CDR3 is TGTGCCAGCAGCTTCCCCCCGGGACAGGGCTATGGCTACACCTTC. Its translation: CASSFPPGQGYGYTF.

V is TRBV30 and J is TRBJ2-2; D not resolved. The CDR3 runs to 14 residues. Per the germline V gene, CDR1 is GTSNPN and CDR2 is SVGIG (reference sequence). Trimming cost V 7 bases and J 4 bases, with 16 bases left between them. CDR3 DNA sequence: TGTGCCTTAGCCCAGGCGGCAGTCACCGGGGAGCTGTTTTTT. Translation: CALAQAAVTGELFF.

V usage is TRBV4-1 and J usage is TRBJ1-4; D remains unclear. Deletions cut 0 bases from V and 6 bases from J, with 11 bases between. The CDR3 is made up of 15 amino acids. Germline assignment: CDR1 MGHRA and CDR2 YSYEKL. The CDR3 DNA follows: TGCGCCAGCAGCCAAGATCTAAGGAAAGATGAAAAACTGTTTTTT. Translated, it gives CASSQDLRKDEKLFF.

This clonotype was seen more than once but under ten times. The genes are TRBV4-2 and TRBJ1-5, with D tentatively TRBD1 (6 bases). The germline V and J ends were trimmed by 0 bases and 2 bases, with 11 bases remaining between them. The CDR3 spans 16 residues. Germline-derived CDR1 and CDR2 are LGHNA and YNFKEQ. The CDR3 coding sequence is TGTGCCAGCAGCCAAGAAACAGGGCTTGGCAATCAGCCCCAGCATTTT. It encodes CASSQETGLGNQPQHF.

The genes are TRBV6-1 and TRBJ2-7, with D possibly TRBD1 on 6 matching bases. The germline V and J ends were trimmed by 6 bases and 4 bases, with 13 bases remaining between them. The CDR3 spans 13 residues. Per the germline V gene, CDR1 is MNHNS and CDR2 is SASEGT. CDR3: CASRTGHLYEQYF. CDR3 nucleotides: TGTGCCAGCAGGACGGGACACCTATACGAGCAGTACTTC.

The V gene is TRBV20-1, the J gene TRBJ1-2; no firm D call. Trimming took 1 base from V and 2 from J, leaving 8 bases between them. This CDR3 spans 13 amino acids. The germline V gene encodes CDR1 DFQATT and CDR2 SNEGSKA (reference sequence). The CDR3 spells CSARGLNNYGYTF. In DNA, the CDR3 is TGCAGTGCTAGAGGACTTAACAACTATGGCTACACCTTC.

A few counts support this clonotype. This chain links TRBV6-2 or TRBV6-3 with TRBJ2-7; TRBD2 matches 8 bases. The CDR3 has 14 amino acids. CDR1 MNHEY and CDR2 SVGEGT come from the germline V gene. Trimming cost V 5 bases and J 2 bases; bases outside gene matches: 5. This CDR3 reads CASSAGLGPYEQYF. Written as DNA, the CDR3 is TGTGCCAGCAGTGCGGGACTAGGGCCCTACGAGCAGTACTTC.

The J gene is TRBJ2-1, the V gene TRBV20-1, with a tentative D call TRBD2 (7 bases). V lost 3 bases to trimming and J lost 6 bases, with 15 bases between them. The CDR3 spans 14 residues. CDR1 is DFQATT, CDR2 SNEGSKA, per germline (reference sequence). The CDR3 here is CSASHRGASNEQFF. Written as DNA, the CDR3 is TGCAGTGCTAGTCACCGGGGGGCGAGCAATGAGCAGTTCTTC.

The chain uses TRBV7-9 and TRBJ2-5; TRBD1 aligns across 7 bases. CDR1 SEHNR and CDR2 FQNEAQ come from the germline V gene (reference sequence). Trimming removed 4 bases from V and 4 bases from J; junction bases left unmatched: 15. The CDR3 is 17 amino acids. Here the CDR3 DNA reads TGTGCCAGCAGCTCCCCGAGACAGGGTCGGGTAGGAGAGACCCAGTACTTC. This gives the protein CASSSPRQGRVGETQYF.

This clonotype occurred a few times. The rearrangement links TRBV10-2 to TRBJ2-7; D uncertain. Germline assignment: CDR1 WSHSY and CDR2 SAAADI. Trimming stripped 2 bases from V and 0 bases from J, with 8 bases between. This CDR3 region has 14 residues. For the CDR3, the DNA is TGCGCCAGCAGTGAGACCAGATTCTCCTACGAGCAGTACTTC. Translated: CASSETRFSYEQYF.

The V call is TRBV20-1, the J call TRBJ2-3; TRBD2 matches 11 bases. The CDR3 has 15 residues. CDR1 is DFQATT, CDR2 SNEGSKA, per germline (reference sequence). J was trimmed by 3 bases and V by 6 bases; bases with no gene match: 8. In DNA, the CDR3 is TGCAGTGCCGCACCCATAGCGGGAGGGACAGATACGCAGTATTTT. Protein product: CSAAPIAGGTDTQYF.

Many counts were recorded for this clonotype. CDR3 bases: TGTGCCAGCAGCATTAGTAGGGGCATGAACACTGAAGCTTTCTTT. This encodes CASSISRGMNTEAFF. The V call is TRBV28, the J call TRBJ1-1, with TRBD1 as a possible D gene (5 bases). The CDR3 runs to 15 residues. Germline CDR1 is MDHEN and CDR2 is SYDVKM. Trimming pared 6 bases from V and 0 bases from J, leaving 14 bases between. The entire variable domain, with the rest obtained from reference TRBV28 and TRBJ1-1, is as follows: DVKVTQSSRYLVKRTGEKVFLECVQDMDHENMFWYRQDPGLGLRLIYFSYDVKMKEKGDIPEGYSVSREKKERFSLILESASTNQTSMYLCASSISRGMNTEAFFGQGTRLTVV.

As to this clonotype: Sequence at one end of the junction differs from germline and may be a read error. The chain has TRBV6-1 and TRBJ1-1; TRBD1 matches at 8 bases. The germline gives CDR1 MNHNS, CDR2 SASEGT. This CDR3 comprises 13 residues. This chain's CDR3 is CASSRDRYTEGGF. CDR3 nucleotides: TGTGCCAGCAGTCGGGACAGGTACACTGAAGGAGGCTTT.

This clonotype was counted at least ten times. A read error may account for a junction end that differs from germline. V usage is TRBV27 and J usage is TRBJ1-1; 8 bases match TRBD1. Germline CDR1 is MNHEY and CDR2 is SMNVEV (reference sequence). The CDR3 consists of 12 residues. In nucleotides, the CDR3 is TGCGGTACCGGGACAGGGAACACTGAAGCTTTCTTT. The encoded protein is CGTGTGNTEAFF.

The V gene is TRBV4-2, the J gene TRBJ1-1; D perhaps matches TRBD1 (5 bases). The V and J ends lost 0 bases and 4 bases respectively, with 12 bases between them. CDR3 length: 15 residues. Germline loops: CDR1 LGHNA, CDR2 YNFKEQ. CDR3 in DNA: TGTGCCAGCAGCCAAGATGATAGGGGTGGCACTGAAGCTTTCTTT. It codes for CASSQDDRGGTEAFF.

This clonotype was detected a few times. J is TRBJ2-3 and V is TRBV20-1; TRBD2 matches 12 bases. Germline V CDR1 and CDR2: DFQATT, SNEGSKA (reference sequence). V was pared by 1 base and J by 8 bases, with 7 bases of the junction left unmatched. CDR3 length equals 15 residues. In DNA form, the CDR3 reads TGCAGTGCTAGAGGACTAGCGGGGGACCCAAGTACGCAGTATTTT. It translates to CSARGLAGDPSTQYF.

This clonotype has more than one count but fewer than ten. V is TRBV6-5 and J is TRBJ1-1; possible D gene TRBD1, 6 bases. The V gene's germline CDR1 is MNHEY and CDR2 SVGAGI. V lost 8 bases and J lost 11, with 12 bases in between. The CDR3 length is 10 residues. The CDR3 reads CASGGTRAFF. CDR3 coding DNA: TGTGCCAGCGGCGGGACAAGGGCTTTCTTT.

This rearrangement joins TRBV20-1 to TRBJ2-2; D not certain. CDR1 DFQATT and CDR2 SNEGSKA come from the germline V gene (reference sequence). This CDR3 comprises 16 residues. V was pared by 0 bases and J by 3 bases, with 14 bases between. CDR3 residues: CSARDPHNGDTGELFF. In nucleotides, the CDR3 is TGCAGTGCTAGAGATCCCCACAATGGCGACACCGGGGAGCTGTTTTTT.

The chain uses TRBV11-2 and TRBJ1-4; 7 bases agree with TRBD1. Germline trimming cut 0 bases from V and 8 bases from J; bases unmatched to any gene: 9. Germline CDR1 is SGHAT and CDR2 is FQNNGV. This CDR3 has 16 amino acids. CDR3: CASSLEGRQGGEKLFF. The CDR3 nucleotides read TGTGCCAGCAGCTTAGAGGGACGACAGGGAGGGGAAAAACTGTTTTTT.

The genes are TRBV10-3 and TRBJ1-2; a possible D gene is TRBD1 (5 bases). CDR3 length: 15 amino acids. The germline V and J ends were trimmed by 2 bases and 4 bases, with 14 bases remaining between them. The V gene's germline CDR1 is ENHRY and CDR2 SYGVKD. The CDR3 is CAISEGGHFAYGYTF. CDR3 sequence (DNA): TGTGCCATCAGTGAGGGGGGTCATTTTGCCTATGGCTACACCTTC.

Many counts were recorded for this clonotype. The chain combines TRBV9 with TRBJ1-1; D may be TRBD1 (5 bases). Per the germline V gene, CDR1 is SGDLS and CDR2 is YYNGEE. Between the trimmed V and J ends, which lost 0 bases and 5 bases, there was a span of 11 bases. CDR3 length: 14 amino acids. In DNA form, the CDR3 reads TGTGCCAGCAGCGTAGGGGGGGTTGGGACTGAAGCTTTCTTT. Protein sequence: CASSVGGVGTEAFF. Drawing the rest from reference TRBV9 and TRBJ1-1, the complete variable domain is DSGVTQTPKHLITATGQRVTLRCSPRSGDLSVYWYQQSLDQGLQFLIQYYNGEERAKGNILERFSAQQFPDLHSELNLSSLELGDSALYFCASSVGGVGTEAFFGQGTRLTVV.

Only one count was recorded for this clonotype. The chain has TRBV7-9 and TRBJ2-3; TRBD2 aligns across 15 bases. Trimming cost V 4 bases and J 0 bases; bases outside gene matches: 2. The CDR3 is 17 amino acids. Per the germline V gene, CDR1 is SEHNR and CDR2 is FQNEAQ (reference sequence). The CDR3 sequence: CASSWTSGRASTDTQYF. The CDR3, as DNA: TGTGCCAGCAGCTGGACTAGCGGGAGGGCTAGCACAGATACGCAGTATTTT.

The rearrangement links TRBV5-1 to TRBJ1-3, with TRBD1 identical over 9 bases. CDR3 length: 17 amino acids. CDR1 SGHRS and CDR2 YFSETQ come from the germline V gene. The trim removed 3 bases at V and 0 bases at J, leaving 7 bases unmatched. The CDR3 nucleotides read TGCGCCAGCAGCTCTAAGACAGGGGGAACCTCTGGAAACACCATATATTTT. This translates into CASSSKTGGTSGNTIYF.

This clonotype turned up a few times. The V gene is TRBV5-1, the J gene TRBJ1-4, with a weak D call TRBD1 (5 bases). Per germline, CDR1 SGHRS and CDR2 YFSETQ. V lost 0 bases and J 8 bases, leaving 8 bases between the germline ends. This CDR3 has 13 amino acids. CDR3 in amino acids: CASSLGQREKLFF. Here the CDR3 DNA reads TGCGCCAGCAGCTTGGGACAGAGAGAAAAACTGTTTTTT.

There are a few counts of this clonotype. This chain links TRBV5-1 with TRBJ2-1; 8 bases agree with TRBD1. Per germline, CDR1 SGHRS and CDR2 YFSETQ. J lost 3 bases, V lost 2 bases, and 4 bases had no gene match. This CDR3 spans 15 amino acids. CDR3 residues: CASSFSGGNYNEQFF. Written as DNA, the CDR3 is TGCGCCAGCAGCTTTTCAGGGGGCAACTACAATGAGCAGTTCTTC.

The chain combines TRBV9 with TRBJ2-2; D might be TRBD2 (5 bases). In germline, CDR1 is SGDLS, CDR2 YYNGEE. The ends were cut back, 2 bases at V and 0 bases at J, with 8 bases in the middle. This CDR3 is built from 15 residues. The CDR3, as DNA: TGTGCCAGCAGCGTTGGACTGTCGAACACCGGGGAGCTGTTTTTT. Translating it yields CASSVGLSNTGELFF.

The chain has TRBV20-1 and TRBJ2-7; TRBD1 agrees at 10 bases. CDR3 length: 13 amino acids. Germline V CDR1 and CDR2: DFQATT, SNEGSKA (reference sequence). The ends lost 5 bases at V and 2 bases at J; junction bases unmatched: 3. The CDR3 spells CSAAGTGAYEQYF. For the CDR3, the DNA is TGCAGTGCTGCCGGGACAGGGGCCTACGAGCAGTACTTC.